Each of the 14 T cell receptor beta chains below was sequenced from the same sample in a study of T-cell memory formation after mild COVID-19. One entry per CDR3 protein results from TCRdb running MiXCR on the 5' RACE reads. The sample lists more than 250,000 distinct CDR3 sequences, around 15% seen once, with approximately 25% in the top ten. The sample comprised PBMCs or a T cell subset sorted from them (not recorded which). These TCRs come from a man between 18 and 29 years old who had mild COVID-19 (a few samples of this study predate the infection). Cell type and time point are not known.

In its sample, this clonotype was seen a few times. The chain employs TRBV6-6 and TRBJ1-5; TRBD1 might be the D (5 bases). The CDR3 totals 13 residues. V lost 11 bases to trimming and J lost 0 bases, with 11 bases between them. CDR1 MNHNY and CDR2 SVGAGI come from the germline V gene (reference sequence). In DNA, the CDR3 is TGTGCCTCTCAGGGTCGTAGCAATCAGCCCCAGCATTTT. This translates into CASQGRSNQPQHF.

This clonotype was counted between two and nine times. The DNA for the CDR3 is TGTGCCAGCAGCTTCGGGACCAGCCCCTCCGCCGAGCAGTACTTC. This codes for CASSFGTSPSAEQYF. The chain carries TRBV7-9 and TRBJ2-7; D is perhaps TRBD1 or TRBD2 (5 bases each). Germline CDR1 and CDR2: SEHNR and FQNEAQ (reference sequence). Trimming left V 3 bases short and J 6 bases short, with 18 bases between. This CDR3 region has 15 residues.

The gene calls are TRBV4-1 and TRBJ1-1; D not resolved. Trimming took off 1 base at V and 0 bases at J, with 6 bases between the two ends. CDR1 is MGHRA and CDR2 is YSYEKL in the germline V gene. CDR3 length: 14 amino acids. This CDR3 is CASSQGGLNTEAFF. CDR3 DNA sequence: TGCGCCAGCAGCCAAGGGGGTCTGAACACTGAAGCTTTCTTT.

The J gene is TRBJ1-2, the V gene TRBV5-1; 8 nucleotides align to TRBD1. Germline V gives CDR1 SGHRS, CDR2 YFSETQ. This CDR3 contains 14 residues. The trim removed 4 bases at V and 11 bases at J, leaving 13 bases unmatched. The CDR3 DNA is TGCGCCAGCAGCGGAGGGACAGGACAGTCAGGATACACCTTC. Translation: CASSGGTGQSGYTF.

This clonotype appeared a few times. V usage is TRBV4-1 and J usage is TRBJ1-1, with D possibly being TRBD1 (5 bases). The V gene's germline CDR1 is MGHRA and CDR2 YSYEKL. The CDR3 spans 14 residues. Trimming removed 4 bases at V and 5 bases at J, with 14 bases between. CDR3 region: CASSPLAGRTEAFF. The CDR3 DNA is TGCGCCAGCAGCCCCTTAGCAGGGCGAACTGAAGCTTTCTTT.

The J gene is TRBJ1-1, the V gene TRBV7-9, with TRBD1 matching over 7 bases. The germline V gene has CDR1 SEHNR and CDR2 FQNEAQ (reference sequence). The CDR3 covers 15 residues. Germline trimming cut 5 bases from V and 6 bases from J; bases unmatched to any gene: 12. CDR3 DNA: TGTGCCAGCAGCCCTATACTTGGGACAGCCTCTGAAGCTTTCTTT. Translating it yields CASSPILGTASEAFF.

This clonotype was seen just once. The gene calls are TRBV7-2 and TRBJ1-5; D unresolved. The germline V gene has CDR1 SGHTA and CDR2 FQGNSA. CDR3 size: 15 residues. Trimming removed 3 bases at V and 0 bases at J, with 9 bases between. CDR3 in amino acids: CASSLEEYSNQPQHF. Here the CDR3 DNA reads TGTGCCAGCAGCTTGGAAGAGTATAGCAATCAGCCCCAGCATTTT.

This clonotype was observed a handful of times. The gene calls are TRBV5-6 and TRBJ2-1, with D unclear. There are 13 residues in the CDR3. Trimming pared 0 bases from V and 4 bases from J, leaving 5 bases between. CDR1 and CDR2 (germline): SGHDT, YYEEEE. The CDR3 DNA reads TGTGCCAGCAGCTTGGCCCCTTACAATGAGCAGTTCTTC. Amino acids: CASSLAPYNEQFF.

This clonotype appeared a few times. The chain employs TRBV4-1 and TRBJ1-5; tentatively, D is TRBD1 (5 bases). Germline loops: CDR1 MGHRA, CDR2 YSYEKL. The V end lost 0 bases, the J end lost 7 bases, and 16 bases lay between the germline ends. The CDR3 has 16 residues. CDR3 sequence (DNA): TGCGCCAGCAGCCAAGATCCAGGGTATTCAGGCCAGCCCCAGCATTTT. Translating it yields CASSQDPGYSGQPQHF.

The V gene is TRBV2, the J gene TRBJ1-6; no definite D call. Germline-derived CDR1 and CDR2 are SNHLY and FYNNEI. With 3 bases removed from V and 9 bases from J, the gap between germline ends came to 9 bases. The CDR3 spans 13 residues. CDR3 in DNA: TGTGCCAGCAGTGAGAGAAGCTTTTCACCCCTCCACTTT. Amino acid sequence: CASSERSFSPLHF.

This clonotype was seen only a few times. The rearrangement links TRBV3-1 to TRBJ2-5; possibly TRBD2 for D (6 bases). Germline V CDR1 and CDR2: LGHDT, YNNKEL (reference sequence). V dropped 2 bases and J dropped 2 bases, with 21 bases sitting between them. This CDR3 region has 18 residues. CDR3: CASSQPWTTPRGQETQYF. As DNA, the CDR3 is TGTGCCAGCAGCCAACCGTGGACTACCCCTCGAGGGCAAGAGACCCAGTACTTC.

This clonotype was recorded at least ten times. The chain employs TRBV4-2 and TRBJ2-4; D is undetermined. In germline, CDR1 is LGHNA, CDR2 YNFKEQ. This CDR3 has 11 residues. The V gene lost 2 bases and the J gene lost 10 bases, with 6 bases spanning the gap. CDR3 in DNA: TGTGCCAGCAGCCAATTAGGGATTCAGTACTTC. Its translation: CASSQLGIQYF.

CDR3 residues: CASSFRSYNSPLHF. CDR3 nucleotide sequence: TGTGCCAGCAGTTTCCGTTCTTATAATTCACCCCTCCACTTT. The chain employs TRBV27 and TRBJ1-6; unclear D gene. Germline CDR1 is MNHEY and CDR2 is SMNVEV (reference sequence). This CDR3 is 14 amino acids long. Trimming pared 3 bases from V and 4 bases from J, leaving 7 bases between.

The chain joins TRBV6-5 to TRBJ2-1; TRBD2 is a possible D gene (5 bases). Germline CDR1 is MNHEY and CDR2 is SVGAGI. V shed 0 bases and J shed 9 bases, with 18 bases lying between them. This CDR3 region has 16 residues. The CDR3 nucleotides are TGTGCCAGCAGTTACTCGGACCCCTCGGAGGTCATTGAGCAGTTCTTC. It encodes CASSYSDPSEVIEQFF.